The subject of this entry is one T cell receptor beta chain. This sample is part of a study of cytomegalovirus exposure and HLA in healthy donors. Germline-derived CDR1 and CDR2 are KGHSH and LQKENI. CDR3 length equals 15 residues. Deletions cut 6 bases from V and 6 bases from J, with 18 bases between. 60 Vbeta and 13 Jbeta primers were used in PCR. The method was immunoSEQ multiplex PCR; TCRdb's version includes in-frame clones alone and lacks a portion of them. The table includes around 140,000 clones, more than 70% detected once. Sequenced sample: PBMCs. The clonotype originates from a male donor in good health and CMV-seronegative. The rearrangement links TRBV18 to TRBJ1-5; D possibly corresponds to TRBD1 (5 bases). The CDR3, as DNA: TGTGCCAGCTCGCATGACAGCCCCGGGAGTCAGCCCCAGCATTTT. Amino acids: CASSHDSPGSQPQHF.